This T cell receptor (beta chain) was sequenced for a study of Ad26.COV2.S vaccination and SARS-CoV-2 variants. Worth noting for this clone: Its antigen is as yet unknown.

Method: immunoSEQ multiplex PCR; TCRdb's copy keeps in-frame clones and lacks some. This sample has about 350,000 clones, with under 95% found just once. Broader study findings: Breadth, reportedly substantial, characterized the spike-specific CD8+ and CD4+ T cell responses after vaccination.

V dropped 0 bases and J dropped 5; count of bases not matched to a gene: 2. CDR1 is SGHNT, CDR2 YYREEE, per germline (reference sequence). CDR3 length: 15 residues. The source is a human donor who had recovered from COVID-19. The V gene is TRBV5-4, the J gene TRBJ1-4; TRBD1 matches at 9 bases. The material sequenced was peripheral blood, taken after recovery from COVID-19. Written as DNA, the CDR3 is TGTGCCAGCAGCTTGGCCGACAGGGGGAATGAAAAACTGTTTTTT. This sequence encodes CASSLADRGNEKLFF.